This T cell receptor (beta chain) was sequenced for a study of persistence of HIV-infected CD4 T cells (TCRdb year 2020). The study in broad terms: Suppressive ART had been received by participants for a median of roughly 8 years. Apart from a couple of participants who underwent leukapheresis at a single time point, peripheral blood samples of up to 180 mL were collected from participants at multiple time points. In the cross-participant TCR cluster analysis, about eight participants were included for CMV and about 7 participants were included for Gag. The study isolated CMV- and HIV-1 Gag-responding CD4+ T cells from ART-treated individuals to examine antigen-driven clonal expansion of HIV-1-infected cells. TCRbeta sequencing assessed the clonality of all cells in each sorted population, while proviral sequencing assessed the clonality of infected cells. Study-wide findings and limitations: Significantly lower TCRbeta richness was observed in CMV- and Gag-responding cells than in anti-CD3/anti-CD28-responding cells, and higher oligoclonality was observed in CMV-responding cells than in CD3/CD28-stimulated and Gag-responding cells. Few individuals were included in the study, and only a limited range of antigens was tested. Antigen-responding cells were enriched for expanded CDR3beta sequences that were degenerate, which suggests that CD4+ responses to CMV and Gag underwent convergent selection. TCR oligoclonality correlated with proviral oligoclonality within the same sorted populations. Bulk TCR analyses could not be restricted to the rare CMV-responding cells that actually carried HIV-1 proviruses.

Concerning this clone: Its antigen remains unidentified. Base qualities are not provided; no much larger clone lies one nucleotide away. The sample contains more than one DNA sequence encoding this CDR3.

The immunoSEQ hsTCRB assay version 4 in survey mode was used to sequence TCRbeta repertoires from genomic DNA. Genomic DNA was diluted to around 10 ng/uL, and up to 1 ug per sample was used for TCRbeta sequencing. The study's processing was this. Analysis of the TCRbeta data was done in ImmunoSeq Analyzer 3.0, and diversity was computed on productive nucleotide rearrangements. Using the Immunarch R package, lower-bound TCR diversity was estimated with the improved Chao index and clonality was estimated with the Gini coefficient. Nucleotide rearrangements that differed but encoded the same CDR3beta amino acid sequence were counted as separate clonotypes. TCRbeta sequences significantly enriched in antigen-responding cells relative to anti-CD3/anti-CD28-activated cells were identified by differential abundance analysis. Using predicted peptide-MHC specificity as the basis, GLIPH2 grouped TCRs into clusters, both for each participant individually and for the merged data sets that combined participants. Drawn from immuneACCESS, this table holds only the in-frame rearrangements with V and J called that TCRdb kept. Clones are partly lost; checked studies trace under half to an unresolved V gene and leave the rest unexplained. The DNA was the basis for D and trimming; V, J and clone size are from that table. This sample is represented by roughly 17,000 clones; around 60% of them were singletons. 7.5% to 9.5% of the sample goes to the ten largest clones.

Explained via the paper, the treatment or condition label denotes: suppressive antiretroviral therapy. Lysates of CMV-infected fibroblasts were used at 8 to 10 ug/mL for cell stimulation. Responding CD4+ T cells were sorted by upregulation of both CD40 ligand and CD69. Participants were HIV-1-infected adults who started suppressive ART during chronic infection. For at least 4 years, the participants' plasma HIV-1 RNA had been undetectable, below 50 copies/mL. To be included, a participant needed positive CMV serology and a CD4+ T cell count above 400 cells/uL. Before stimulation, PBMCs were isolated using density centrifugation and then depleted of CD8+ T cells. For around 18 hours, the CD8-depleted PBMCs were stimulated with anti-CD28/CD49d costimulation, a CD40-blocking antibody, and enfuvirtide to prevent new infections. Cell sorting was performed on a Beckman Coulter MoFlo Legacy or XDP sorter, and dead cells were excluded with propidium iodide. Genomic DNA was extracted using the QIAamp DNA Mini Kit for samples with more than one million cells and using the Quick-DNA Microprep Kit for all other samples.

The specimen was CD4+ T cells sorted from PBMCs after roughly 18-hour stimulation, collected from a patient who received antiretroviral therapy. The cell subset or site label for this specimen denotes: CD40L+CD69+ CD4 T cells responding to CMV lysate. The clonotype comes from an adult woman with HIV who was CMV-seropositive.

The bases are TGTGCCAGCTCCCAGTTGCAGCCCCAGCATTTT. The translation is CASSQLQPQHF. Here the chain combines TRBV5-8 and TRBJ1-5, with no confidently assigned D gene. From the germline V gene, CDR1 is SGHTS and CDR2 is YDEGEE. Taken from cysteine to phenylalanine, the CDR3 has 11 residues. Just the 33-base CDR3 DNA is kept, in frame starting at base 1. The V and J ends are trimmed by 7 bases and 7 bases, leaving 9 bases between them. Supplemented by the reference TRBV5-8 and TRBJ1-5 proteins around the CDR3, the complete variable domain is EAGVTQSPTHLIKTRGQQATLRCSPISGHTSVYWYQQALGLGLQFLLWYDEGEERNRGNFPPRFSGRQFPNYSSELNVNALELEDSALYLCASSQLQPQHFGDGTRLSIL.